This TCR beta chain was observed in a study of molecular identifiers for immune sequencing clone quantification. General study points: Jurkat TCR RNA from one cell was spiked into one million naive cells, and it was reportedly detectable there.

Libraries of bulk TCR were made by previously described methods (with listed TCR primers). From the PCR reads, TCRdb called clonotypes with MiXCR, one entry per CDR3 protein. The sample consists of 550,000 to 750,000 distinct CDR3 sequences, just under 20% of them appearing once. Turning to this clonotype: What it binds is not known. The conserved phenylalanine or tryptophan normally closing the CDR3 is absent here, so this likely arose from a read error.

CDR1 and CDR2 (germline): SGHTA, FQGTGA. V lost 6 bases and J lost 0, with 5 bases in between. This CDR3 is built from 12 residues. The sequence derives from a human donor in good health. Some libraries in this study had Jurkat cell RNA spiked in. Sequencing input: naive CD8+ T cells from blood, with Jurkat cell RNA spiked in. Sample subset: FACS-sorted CD8+CD4-CCR7+CD45RA+ naive T cells. The chain recombines TRBV7-3 with TRBJ1-1; D call uncertain. CDR3 DNA sequence: TGTGCCAGCAGTGGGTTGAACACTGAAGCTTTCCTT. Protein sequence: CASSGLNTEAFL.